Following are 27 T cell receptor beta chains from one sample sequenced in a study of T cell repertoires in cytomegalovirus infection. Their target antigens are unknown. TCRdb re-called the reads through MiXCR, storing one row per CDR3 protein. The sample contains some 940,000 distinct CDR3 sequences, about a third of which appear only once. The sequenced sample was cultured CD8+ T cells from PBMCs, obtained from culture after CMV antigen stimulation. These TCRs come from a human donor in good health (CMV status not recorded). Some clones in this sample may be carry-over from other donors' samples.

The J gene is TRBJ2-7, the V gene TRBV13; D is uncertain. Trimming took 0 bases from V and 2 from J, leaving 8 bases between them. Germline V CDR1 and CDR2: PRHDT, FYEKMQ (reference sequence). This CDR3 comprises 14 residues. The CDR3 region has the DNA TGTGCCAGCAGCTTAGGATCGGAGCCCTACGAGCAGTACTTC. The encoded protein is CASSLGSEPYEQYF.

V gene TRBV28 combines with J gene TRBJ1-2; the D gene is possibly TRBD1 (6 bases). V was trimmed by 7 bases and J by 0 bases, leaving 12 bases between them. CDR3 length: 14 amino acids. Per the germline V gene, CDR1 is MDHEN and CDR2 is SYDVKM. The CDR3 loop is CASMGHYTNYGYTF. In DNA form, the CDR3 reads TGTGCCAGCATGGGACACTACACTAACTATGGCTACACCTTC.

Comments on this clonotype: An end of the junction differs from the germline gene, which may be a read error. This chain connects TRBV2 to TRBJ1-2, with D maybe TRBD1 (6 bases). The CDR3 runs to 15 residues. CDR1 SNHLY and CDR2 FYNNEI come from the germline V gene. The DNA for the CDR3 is TGTGCCAGCAGTGAAGCCTCCAGGGGCAAATATGGCTACACTTTC. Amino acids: CASSEASRGKYGYTF.

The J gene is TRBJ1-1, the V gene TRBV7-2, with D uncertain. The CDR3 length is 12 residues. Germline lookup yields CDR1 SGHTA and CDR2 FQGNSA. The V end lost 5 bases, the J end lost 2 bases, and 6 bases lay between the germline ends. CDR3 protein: CASSHSNTEAFF. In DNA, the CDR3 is TGTGCCAGCAGCCACAGTAACACTGAAGCTTTCTTT.

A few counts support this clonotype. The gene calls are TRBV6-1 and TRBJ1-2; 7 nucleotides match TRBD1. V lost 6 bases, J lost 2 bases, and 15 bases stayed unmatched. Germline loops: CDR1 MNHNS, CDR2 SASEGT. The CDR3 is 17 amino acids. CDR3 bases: TGTGCCAGCAGATCCCCAGGCACAGGGGCCCCGAACTATGGCTACACCTTC. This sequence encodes CASRSPGTGAPNYGYTF.

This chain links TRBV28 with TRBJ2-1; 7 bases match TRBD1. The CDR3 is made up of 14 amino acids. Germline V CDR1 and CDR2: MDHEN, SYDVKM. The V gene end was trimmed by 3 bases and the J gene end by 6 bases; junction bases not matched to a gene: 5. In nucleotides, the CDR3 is TGTGCCAGCAGTTTCACAGGGGCGGTCAATGAGCAGTTCTTC. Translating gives CASSFTGAVNEQFF.

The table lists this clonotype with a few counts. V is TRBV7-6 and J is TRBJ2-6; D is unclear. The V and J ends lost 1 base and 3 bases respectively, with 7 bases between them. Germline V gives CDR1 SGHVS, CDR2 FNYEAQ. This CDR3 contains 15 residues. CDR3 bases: TGTGCCAGCAGCTTAGGCGAAGTTGGGGCCAACGTCCTGACTTTC. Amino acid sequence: CASSLGEVGANVLTF.

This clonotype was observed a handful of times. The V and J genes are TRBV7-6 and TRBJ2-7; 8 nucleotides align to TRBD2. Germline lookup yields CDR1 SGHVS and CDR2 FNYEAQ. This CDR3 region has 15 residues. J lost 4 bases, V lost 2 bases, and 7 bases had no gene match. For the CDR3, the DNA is TGTGCCAGCAGCTTACGGTCGCGGGGGGCTTACGAGCAGTACTTC. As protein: CASSLRSRGAYEQYF.

The CDR3 nucleotides read TGTGCCAGCAGCTCCCCCAGAGCGGGGGGGCCGGATACGCAGTATTTT. Its protein is CASSSPRAGGPDTQYF. The rearrangement links TRBV7-9 to TRBJ2-3; 10 nucleotides align to TRBD2. The V gene's germline CDR1 is SEHNR and CDR2 FQNEAQ (reference sequence). The junction had 10 bases not matched to a gene; V was cut back by 4 bases and J by 6 bases. This CDR3 comprises 16 residues. Using reference TRBV7-9 and TRBJ2-3 for the parts outside the CDR3, the full variable domain is DTGVSQNPRHKITKRGQNVTFRCDPISEHNRLYWYRQTLGQGPEFLTYFQNEAQLEKSRLLSDRFSAERPKGSFSTLEIQRTEQGDSAMYLCASSSPRAGGPDTQYFGPGTRLTVL.

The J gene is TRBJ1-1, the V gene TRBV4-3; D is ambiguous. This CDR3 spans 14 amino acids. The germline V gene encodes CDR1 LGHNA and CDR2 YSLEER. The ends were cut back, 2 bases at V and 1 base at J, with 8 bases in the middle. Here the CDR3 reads CASSQFGGNTEAFF. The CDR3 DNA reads TGCGCCAGCAGCCAATTCGGTGGGAACACTGAAGCTTTCTTT.

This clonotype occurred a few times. The CDR3 coding sequence is TGTGCCAGCAGTGAGCGCAGGGCTGGGGCCAACGTCCTGACTTTC. Translated: CASSERRAGANVLTF. The V gene is TRBV25-1, the J gene TRBJ2-6, with TRBD1 as a possible D gene (5 bases). The germline gives CDR1 MGHDK, CDR2 SYGVNS. V was cut by 3 bases and J by 2 bases, with 8 bases left in between. The CDR3 has 15 amino acids.

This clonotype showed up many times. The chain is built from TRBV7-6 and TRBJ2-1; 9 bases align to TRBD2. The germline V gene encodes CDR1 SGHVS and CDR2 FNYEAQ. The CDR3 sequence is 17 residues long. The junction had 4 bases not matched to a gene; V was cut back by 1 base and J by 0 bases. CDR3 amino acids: CASSLGLAGASYNEQFF. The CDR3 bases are TGTGCCAGCAGCTTAGGGTTAGCGGGGGCCTCCTACAATGAGCAGTTCTTC.

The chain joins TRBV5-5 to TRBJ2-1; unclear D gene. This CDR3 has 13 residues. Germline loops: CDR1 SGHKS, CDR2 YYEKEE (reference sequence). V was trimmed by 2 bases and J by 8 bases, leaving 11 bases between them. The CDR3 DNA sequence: TGTGCCAGCAGCTTTGGCCAGAGCGATGAGCAGTTCTTC. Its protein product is CASSFGQSDEQFF.

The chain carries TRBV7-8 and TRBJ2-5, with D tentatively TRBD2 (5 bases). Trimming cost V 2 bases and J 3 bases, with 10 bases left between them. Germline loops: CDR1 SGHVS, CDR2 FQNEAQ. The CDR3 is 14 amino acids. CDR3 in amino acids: CASSLFTGKETQYF. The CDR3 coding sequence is TGTGCCAGCAGCTTATTCACGGGGAAAGAGACCCAGTACTTC.

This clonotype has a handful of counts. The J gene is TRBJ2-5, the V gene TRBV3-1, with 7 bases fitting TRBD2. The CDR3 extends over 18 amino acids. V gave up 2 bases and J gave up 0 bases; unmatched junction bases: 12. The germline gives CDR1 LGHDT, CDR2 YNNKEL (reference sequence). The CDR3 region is CASSQQFQKRGYQETQYF. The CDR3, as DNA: TGTGCCAGCAGCCAACAATTTCAAAAGCGGGGCTACCAAGAGACCCAGTACTTC.

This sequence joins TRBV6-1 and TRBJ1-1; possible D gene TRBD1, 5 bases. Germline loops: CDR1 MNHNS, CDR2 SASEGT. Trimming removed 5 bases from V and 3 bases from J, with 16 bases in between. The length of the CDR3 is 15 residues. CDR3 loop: CASSYSRAQDTEAFF. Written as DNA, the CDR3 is TGTGCCAGCAGTTATAGCAGGGCCCAGGACACTGAAGCTTTCTTT.

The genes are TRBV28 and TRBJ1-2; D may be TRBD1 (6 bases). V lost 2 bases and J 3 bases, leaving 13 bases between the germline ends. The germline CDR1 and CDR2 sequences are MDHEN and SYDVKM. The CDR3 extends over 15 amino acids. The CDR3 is CASSLRGATHYGYTF. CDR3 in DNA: TGTGCCAGCAGTTTAAGGGGGGCTACCCACTATGGCTACACCTTC.

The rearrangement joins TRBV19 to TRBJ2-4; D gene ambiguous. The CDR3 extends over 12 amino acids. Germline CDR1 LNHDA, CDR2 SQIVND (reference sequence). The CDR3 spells CVKGSRENIQYF. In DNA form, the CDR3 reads TGTGTCAAAGGTAGCCGGGAAAACATTCAGTACTTC. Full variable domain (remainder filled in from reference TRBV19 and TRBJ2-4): DGGITQSPKYLFRKEGQNVTLSCEQNLNHDAMYWYRQDPGQGLRLIYYSQIVNDFQKGDIAEGYSVSREKKESFPLTVTSAQKNPTAFYLCVKGSRENIQYFGAGTRLSVL.

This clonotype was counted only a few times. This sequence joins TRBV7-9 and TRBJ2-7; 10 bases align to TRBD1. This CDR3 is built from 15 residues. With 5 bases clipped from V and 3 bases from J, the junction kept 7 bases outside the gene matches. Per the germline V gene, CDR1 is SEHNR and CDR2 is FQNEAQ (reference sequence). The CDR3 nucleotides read TGTGCCAGCAGCGCCAGGACAGGGGGACACTACGAGCAGTACGTC. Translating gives CASSARTGGHYEQYV.

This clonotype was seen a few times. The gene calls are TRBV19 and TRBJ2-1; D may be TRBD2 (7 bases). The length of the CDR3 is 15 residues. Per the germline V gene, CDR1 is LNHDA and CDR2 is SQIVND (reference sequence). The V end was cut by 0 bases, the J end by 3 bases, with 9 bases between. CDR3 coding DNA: TGTGCCAGTAGTATAGACGGGGGGCTCTACAATGAGCAGTTCTTC. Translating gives CASSIDGGLYNEQFF.

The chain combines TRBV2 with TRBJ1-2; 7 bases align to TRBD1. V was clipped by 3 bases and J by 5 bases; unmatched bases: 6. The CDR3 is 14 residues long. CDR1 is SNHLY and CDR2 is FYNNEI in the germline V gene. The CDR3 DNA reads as TGTGCCAGCAGTGAGACAGGGATTGGATATGGCTACACCTTC. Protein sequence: CASSETGIGYGYTF.

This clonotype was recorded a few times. CDR3 sequence: CASGPHRLAGVSYEQYV. The CDR3 DNA follows: TGTGCTAGTGGTCCACATCGACTAGCGGGCGTCTCCTACGAGCAGTACGTC. The V gene is TRBV12-5, the J gene TRBJ2-7, with TRBD2 matching 10 bases. Germline V gives CDR1 LGHNT, CDR2 FRNRAP. This CDR3 spans 17 amino acids. V gave up 5 bases and J gave up 0 bases; unmatched junction bases: 10.

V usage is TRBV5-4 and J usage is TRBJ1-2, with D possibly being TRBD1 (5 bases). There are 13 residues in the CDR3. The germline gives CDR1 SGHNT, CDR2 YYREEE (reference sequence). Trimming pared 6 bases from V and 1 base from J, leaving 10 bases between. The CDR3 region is CASTRGGNYGYTF. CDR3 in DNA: TGTGCCAGCACCCGGGGGGGTAACTATGGCTACACCTTC. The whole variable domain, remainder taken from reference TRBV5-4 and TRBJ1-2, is ETGVTQSPTHLIKTRGQQVTLRCSSQSGHNTVSWYQQALGQGPQFIFQYYREEENGRGNFPPRFSGLQFPNYSSELNVNALELDDSALYLCASTRGGNYGYTFGSGTRLTVV.

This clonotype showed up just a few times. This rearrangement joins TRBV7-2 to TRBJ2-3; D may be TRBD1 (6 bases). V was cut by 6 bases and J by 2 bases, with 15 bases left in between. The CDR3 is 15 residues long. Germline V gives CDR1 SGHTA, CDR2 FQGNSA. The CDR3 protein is CASSQQGPITDTQYF. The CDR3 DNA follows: TGTGCCAGCAGTCAACAGGGCCCTATCACAGATACGCAGTATTTT. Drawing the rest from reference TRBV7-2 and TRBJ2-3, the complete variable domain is GAGVSQSPSNKVTEKGKDVELRCDPISGHTALYWYRQSLGQGLEFLIYFQGNSAPDKSGLPSDRFSAERTGGSVSTLTIQRTQQEDSAVYLCASSQQGPITDTQYFGPGTRLTVL.

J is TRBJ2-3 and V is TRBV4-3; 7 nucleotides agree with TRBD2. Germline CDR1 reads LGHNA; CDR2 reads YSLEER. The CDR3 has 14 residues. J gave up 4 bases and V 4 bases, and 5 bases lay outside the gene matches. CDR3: CASSPGAGADTQYF. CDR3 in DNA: TGCGCCAGCAGCCCCGGGGCGGGGGCAGATACGCAGTATTTT.

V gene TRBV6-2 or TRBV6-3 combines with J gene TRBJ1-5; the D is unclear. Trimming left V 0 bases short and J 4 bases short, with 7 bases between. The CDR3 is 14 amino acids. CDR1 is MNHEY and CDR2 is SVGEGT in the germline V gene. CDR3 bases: TGTGCCAGCAGTTACTCGCCCCGGAATCAGCCCCAGCATTTT. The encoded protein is CASSYSPRNQPQHF.

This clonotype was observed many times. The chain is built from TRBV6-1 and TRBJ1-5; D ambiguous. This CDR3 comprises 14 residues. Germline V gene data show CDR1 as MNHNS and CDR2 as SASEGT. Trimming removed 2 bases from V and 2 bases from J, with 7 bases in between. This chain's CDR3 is CASSESGGNQPQHF. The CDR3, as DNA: TGTGCCAGCAGTGAATCCGGAGGCAATCAGCCCCAGCATTTT.